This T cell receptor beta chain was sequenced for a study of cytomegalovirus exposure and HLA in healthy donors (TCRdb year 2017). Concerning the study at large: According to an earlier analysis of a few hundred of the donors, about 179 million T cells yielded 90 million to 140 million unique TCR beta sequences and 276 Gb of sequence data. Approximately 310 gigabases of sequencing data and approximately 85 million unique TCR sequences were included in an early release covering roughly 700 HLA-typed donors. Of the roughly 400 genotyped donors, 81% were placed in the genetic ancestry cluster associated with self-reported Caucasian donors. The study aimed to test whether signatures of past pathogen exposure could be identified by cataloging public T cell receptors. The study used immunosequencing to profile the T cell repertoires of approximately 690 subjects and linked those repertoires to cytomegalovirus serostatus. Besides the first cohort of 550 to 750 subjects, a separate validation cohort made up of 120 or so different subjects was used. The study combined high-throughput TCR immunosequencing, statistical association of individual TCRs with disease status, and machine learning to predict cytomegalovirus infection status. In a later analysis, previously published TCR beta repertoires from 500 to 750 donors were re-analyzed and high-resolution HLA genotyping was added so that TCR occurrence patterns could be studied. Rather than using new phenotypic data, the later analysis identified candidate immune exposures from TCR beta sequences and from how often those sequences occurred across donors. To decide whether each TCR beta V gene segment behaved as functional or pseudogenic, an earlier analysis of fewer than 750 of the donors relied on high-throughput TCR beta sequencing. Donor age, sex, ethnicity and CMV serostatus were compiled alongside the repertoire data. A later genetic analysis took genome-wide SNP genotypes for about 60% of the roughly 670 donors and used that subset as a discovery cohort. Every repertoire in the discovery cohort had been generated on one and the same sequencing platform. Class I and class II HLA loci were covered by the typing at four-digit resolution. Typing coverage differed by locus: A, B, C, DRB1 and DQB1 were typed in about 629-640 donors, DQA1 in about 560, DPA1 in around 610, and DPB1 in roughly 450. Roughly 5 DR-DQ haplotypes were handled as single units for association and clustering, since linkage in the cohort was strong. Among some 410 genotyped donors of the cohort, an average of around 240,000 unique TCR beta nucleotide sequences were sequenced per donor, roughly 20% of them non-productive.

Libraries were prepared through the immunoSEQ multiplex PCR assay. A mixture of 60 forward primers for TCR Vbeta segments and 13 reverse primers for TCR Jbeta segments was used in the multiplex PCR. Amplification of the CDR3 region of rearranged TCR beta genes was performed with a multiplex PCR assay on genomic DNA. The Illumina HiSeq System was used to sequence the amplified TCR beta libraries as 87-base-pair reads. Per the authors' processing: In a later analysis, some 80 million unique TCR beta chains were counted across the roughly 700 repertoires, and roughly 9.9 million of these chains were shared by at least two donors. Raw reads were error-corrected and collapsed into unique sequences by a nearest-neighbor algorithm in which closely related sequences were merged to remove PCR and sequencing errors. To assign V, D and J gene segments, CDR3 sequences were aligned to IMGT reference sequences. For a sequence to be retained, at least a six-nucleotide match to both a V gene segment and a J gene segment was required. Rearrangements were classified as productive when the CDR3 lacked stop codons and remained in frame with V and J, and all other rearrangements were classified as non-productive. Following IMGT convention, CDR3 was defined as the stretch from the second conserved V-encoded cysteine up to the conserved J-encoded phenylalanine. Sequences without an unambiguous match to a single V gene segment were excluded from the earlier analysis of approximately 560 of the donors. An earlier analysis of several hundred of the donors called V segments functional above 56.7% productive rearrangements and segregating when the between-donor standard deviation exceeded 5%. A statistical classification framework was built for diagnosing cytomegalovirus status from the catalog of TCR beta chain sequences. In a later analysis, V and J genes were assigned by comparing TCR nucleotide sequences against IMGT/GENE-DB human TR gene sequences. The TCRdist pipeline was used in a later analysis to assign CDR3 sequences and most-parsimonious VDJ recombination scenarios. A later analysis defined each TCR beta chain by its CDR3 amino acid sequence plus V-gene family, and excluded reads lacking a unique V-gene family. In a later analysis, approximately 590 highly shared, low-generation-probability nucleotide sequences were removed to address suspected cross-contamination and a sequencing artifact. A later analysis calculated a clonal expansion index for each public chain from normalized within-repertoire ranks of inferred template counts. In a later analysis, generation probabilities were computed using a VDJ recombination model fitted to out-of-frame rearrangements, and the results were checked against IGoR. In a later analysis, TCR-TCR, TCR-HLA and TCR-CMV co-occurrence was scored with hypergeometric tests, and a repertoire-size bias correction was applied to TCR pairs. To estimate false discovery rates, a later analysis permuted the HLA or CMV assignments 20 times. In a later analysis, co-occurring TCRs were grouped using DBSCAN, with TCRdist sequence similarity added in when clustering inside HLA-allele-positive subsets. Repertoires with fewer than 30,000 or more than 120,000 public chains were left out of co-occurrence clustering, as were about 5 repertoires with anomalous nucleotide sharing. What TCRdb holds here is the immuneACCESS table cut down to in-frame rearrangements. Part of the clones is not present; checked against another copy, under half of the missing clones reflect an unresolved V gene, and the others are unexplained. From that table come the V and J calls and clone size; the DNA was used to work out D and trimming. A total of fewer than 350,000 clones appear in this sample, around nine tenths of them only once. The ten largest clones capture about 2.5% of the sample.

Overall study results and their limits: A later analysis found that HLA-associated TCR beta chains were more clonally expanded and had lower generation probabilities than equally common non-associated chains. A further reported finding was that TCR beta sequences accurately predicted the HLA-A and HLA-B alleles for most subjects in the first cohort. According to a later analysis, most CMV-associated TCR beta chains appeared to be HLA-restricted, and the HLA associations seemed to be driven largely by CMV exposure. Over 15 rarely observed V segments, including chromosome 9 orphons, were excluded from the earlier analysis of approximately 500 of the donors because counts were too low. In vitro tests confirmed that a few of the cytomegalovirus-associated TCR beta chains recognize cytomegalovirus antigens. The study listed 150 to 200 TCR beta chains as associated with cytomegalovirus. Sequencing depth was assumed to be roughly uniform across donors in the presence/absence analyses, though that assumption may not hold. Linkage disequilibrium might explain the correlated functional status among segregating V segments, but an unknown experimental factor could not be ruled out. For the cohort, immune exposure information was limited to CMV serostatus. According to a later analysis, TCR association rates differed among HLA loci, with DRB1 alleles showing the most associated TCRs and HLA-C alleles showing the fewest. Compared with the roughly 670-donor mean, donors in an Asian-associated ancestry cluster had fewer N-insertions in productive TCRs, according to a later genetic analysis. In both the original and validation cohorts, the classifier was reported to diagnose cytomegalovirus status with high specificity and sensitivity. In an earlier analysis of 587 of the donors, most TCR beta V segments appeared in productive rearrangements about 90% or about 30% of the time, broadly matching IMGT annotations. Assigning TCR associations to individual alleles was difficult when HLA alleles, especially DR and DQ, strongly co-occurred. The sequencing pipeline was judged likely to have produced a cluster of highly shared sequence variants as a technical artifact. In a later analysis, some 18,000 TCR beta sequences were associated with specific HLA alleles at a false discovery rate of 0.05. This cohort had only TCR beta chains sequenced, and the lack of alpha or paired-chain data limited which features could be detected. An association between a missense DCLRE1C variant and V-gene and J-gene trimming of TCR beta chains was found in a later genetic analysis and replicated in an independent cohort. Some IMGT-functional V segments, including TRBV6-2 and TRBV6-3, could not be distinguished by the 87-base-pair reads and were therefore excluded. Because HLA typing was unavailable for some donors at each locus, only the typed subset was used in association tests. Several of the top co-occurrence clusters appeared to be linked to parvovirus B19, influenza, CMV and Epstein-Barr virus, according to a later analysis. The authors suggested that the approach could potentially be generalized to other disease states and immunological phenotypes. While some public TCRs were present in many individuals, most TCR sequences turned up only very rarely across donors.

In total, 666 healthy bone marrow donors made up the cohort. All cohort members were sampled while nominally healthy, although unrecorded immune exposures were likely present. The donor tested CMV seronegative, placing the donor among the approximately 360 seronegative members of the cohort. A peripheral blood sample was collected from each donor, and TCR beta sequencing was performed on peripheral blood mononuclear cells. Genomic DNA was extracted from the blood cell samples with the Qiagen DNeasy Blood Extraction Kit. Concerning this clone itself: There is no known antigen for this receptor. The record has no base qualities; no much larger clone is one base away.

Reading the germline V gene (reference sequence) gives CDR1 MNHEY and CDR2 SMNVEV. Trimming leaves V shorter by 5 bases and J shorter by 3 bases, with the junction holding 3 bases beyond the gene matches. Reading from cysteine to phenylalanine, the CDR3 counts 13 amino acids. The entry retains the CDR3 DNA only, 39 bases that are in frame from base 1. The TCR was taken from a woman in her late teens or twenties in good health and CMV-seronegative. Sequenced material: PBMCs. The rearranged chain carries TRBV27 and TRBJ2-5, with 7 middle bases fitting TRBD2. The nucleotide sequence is TGTGCCAGCAGTCACGGGGGGAAAGAGACCCAGTACTTC. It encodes CASSHGGKETQYF.